The 27 T cell receptor beta chains reported below all come from one sample, sequenced in a study of patients and donors after allogeneic stem cell transplantation. MiXCR, applied by TCRdb to the RT-PCR reads, yields one record per CDR3 protein. The sample consists of 150,000 to 200,000 distinct CDR3 sequences, over 25% of them appearing once. Sequencing used blood, either unsorted or a sorted T cell fraction (not recorded which). These receptor sequences come from a human donor who was either an allogeneic HSCT recipient or a stem cell or donor lymphocyte infusion donor (not recorded which). It is not recorded whose cells these are; they may come from a transplant donor.

The chain has TRBV7-9 and TRBJ2-3; either TRBD1 or TRBD2 may fit D (6 bases each). Trimming took off 4 bases at V and 1 base at J, with 21 bases between the two ends. In germline, CDR1 is SEHNR, CDR2 FQNEAQ (reference sequence). The CDR3 has 18 amino acids. CDR3 loop: CASSCRGRGLDCTDTQYF. For the CDR3, the DNA is TGTGCCAGCAGCTGTAGGGGCCGGGGGCTAGACTGCACAGATACGCAGTATTTT.

The gene calls are TRBV2 and TRBJ1-6; TRBD1 aligns across 7 bases. V was pared by 4 bases and J by 8 bases, with 8 bases of the junction left unmatched. Looked up from germline, CDR1 is SNHLY and CDR2 is FYNNEI. The CDR3 is made up of 15 amino acids. CDR3: CASSADRVKDSPLHF. CDR3 DNA sequence: TGTGCCAGCAGTGCTGACAGGGTGAAAGATTCACCCCTCCACTTT.

The chain joins TRBV27 to TRBJ1-6, with 9 bases fitting TRBD1. This CDR3 spans 14 amino acids. The V gene end was trimmed by 5 bases and the J gene end by 8 bases; junction bases not matched to a gene: 4. The V gene's germline CDR1 is MNHEY and CDR2 SMNVEV (reference sequence). CDR3: CASSVDRGYSPLHF. The DNA of the CDR3 is TGTGCCAGCAGTGTGGACAGGGGTTATTCACCCCTCCACTTT.

The V gene is TRBV6-6, the J gene TRBJ2-3, with 11 bases matching TRBD2. The CDR3 runs 17 residues. Germline values: CDR1 MNHNY, CDR2 SVGAGI (reference sequence). J lost 1 base, V lost 2 bases, and 5 bases had no gene match. Here the CDR3 DNA reads TGTGCCAGCAGTTACAAGGTAGCGGGAGGGCGCACAGATACGCAGTATTTT. This encodes CASSYKVAGGRTDTQYF.

The chain is built from TRBV4-1 and TRBJ1-4; no clear D gene. Germline CDR1 reads MGHRA; CDR2 reads YSYEKL. The V gene lost 2 bases and the J gene lost 4 bases, with 2 bases spanning the gap. The CDR3 length is 12 residues. The CDR3, as DNA: TGCGCCAGCAGCCAAATTAATGAAAAACTGTTTTTT. This codes for CASSQINEKLFF.

This clonotype showed up just a few times. The V gene is TRBV21-1, the J gene TRBJ1-1; TRBD1, the table's D call, was not compared with the DNA. TRBV21-1 is marked as a pseudogene. This CDR3 is 14 amino acids long. The CDR3 DNA follows: TGTGCCAGCAGCAAAGTTAGGGGGAACACTGAAGCTTTCTTT. As protein: CASSKVRGNTEAFF.

The sample holds many counts of this clonotype. The rearrangement links TRBV20-1 to TRBJ2-3; tentatively, D is TRBD1 or TRBD2 (5 bases each). This CDR3 region has 14 residues. The ends were cut back, 3 bases at V and 2 bases at J, with 12 bases in the middle. CDR1 and CDR2 from the germline V gene are DFQATT and SNEGSKA (reference sequence). The CDR3 sequence is CSARVGTYTDTQYF. CDR3 in DNA: TGCAGTGCTAGGGTCGGGACGTACACAGATACGCAGTATTTT.

This clonotype showed up just a few times. The chain joins TRBV10-3 to TRBJ2-7; 7 bases agree with TRBD1. CDR3 length equals 14 residues. The germline CDR1 and CDR2 sequences are ENHRY and SYGVKD. V shed 3 bases, J shed 6 bases, and the junction held 8 bases outside the gene matches. The DNA of the CDR3 is TGTGCCATCAGTGATGGTCAGGACAGGTTCGAGCAGTACTTC. Its translation is CAISDGQDRFEQYF.

The chain couples TRBV6-2 or TRBV6-3 to TRBJ1-5, with TRBD1 identical over 8 bases. V was pared by 4 bases and J by 5 bases, with 4 bases of the junction left unmatched. The CDR3 contains 14 residues. In germline, CDR1 is MNHEY, CDR2 SVGEGT. The CDR3 DNA follows: TGTGCCAGCAGTTTCGGACAGGGACATCAGCCCCAGCATTTT. This codes for CASSFGQGHQPQHF.

This clonotype has at least ten counts. The rearrangement uses TRBV12-3 or TRBV12-4 and TRBJ1-2; 7 bases match TRBD1. The V gene end was trimmed by 7 bases and the J gene end by 4 bases; junction bases not matched to a gene: 9. The CDR3 spans 14 residues. The CDR3, as DNA: TGTGCCAGCACCTTTCGCCGGGACAGCTATGGCTACACCTTC. Protein product: CASTFRRDSYGYTF.

There are a few counts of this clonotype. The chain links TRBV24-1 to TRBJ2-3; D not resolved. V was pared by 3 bases and J by 1 base, with 13 bases between. The CDR3 runs 16 residues. Germline CDR1 KGHDR, CDR2 SFDVKD. In nucleotides, the CDR3 is TGTGCCACCAGTGATCCGACACGCCTCGGCACAGATACGCAGTATTTT. It yields the protein CATSDPTRLGTDTQYF.

The genes are TRBV4-2 and TRBJ2-7; D may be TRBD2 (5 bases). CDR1 is LGHNA, CDR2 YNFKEQ, per germline. The CDR3 runs to 16 residues. Trimming took off 2 bases at V and 0 bases at J, with 14 bases between the two ends. The CDR3 spells CASSQLSAGSSYEQYF. CDR3 DNA sequence: TGTGCCAGCAGCCAATTGAGCGCGGGTAGCTCCTACGAGCAGTACTTC.

In this sample, this clonotype turned up a few times. The chain is built from TRBV7-3 and TRBJ2-3; D is ambiguous. V was cut by 11 bases and J by 4 bases, with 10 bases left in between. The CDR3 extends over 11 amino acids. Germline V lookup: CDR1 SGHTA, CDR2 FQGTGA. The CDR3 bases are TGTGCCTCTCACCTGGCAGATACGCAGTATTTT. It codes for CASHLADTQYF. The entire variable domain, with the rest obtained from reference TRBV7-3 and TRBJ2-3, is as follows: GAGVSQTPSNKVTEKGKYVELRCDPISGHTALYWYRQSLGQGPEFLIYFQGTGAADDSGLPNDRFFAVRPEGSVSTLKIQRTERGDSAVYLCASHLADTQYFGPGTRLTVL.

In this sample, this clonotype turned up a few times. The DNA for the CDR3 is TGTGCCAGCACCCTGCTTTTCACCGGGGAGCTGTTTTTT. Translation: CASTLLFTGELFF. The chain joins TRBV12-3 or TRBV12-4 to TRBJ2-2; D is unresolved. The CDR3 loop spans 13 amino acids. Trimming removed 7 bases at V and 4 bases at J, with 10 bases between.

This clonotype has just a few counts. This sequence joins TRBV7-9 and TRBJ1-3; D possibly corresponds to TRBD1 (6 bases). The ends were cut back, 3 bases at V and 2 bases at J, with 11 bases in the middle. Germline V gives CDR1 SEHNR, CDR2 FQNEAQ (reference sequence). The CDR3 loop spans 15 amino acids. Here the CDR3 DNA reads TGTGCCAGCAGCTTCCGAAGACAGGCTGGAAACACCATATATTTT. Encoded protein: CASSFRRQAGNTIYF.

This clonotype has only a few counts. V and J are TRBV30 and TRBJ1-2, with D unclear. The CDR3 totals 12 residues. The V and J ends lost 7 bases and 8 bases respectively, with 17 bases between them. The V gene's germline CDR1 is GTSNPN and CDR2 SVGIG (reference sequence). CDR3 amino acids: CALRSAVGGYTF. The CDR3 DNA is TGTGCCTTACGGTCTGCAGTGGGAGGCTACACCTTC.

This clonotype came up many times. This chain connects TRBV4-2 to TRBJ1-2; D unclear. This CDR3 is built from 14 residues. V lost 0 bases and J lost 2, with 7 bases in between. Germline lookup yields CDR1 LGHNA and CDR2 YNFKEQ. The CDR3 DNA reads as TGTGCCAGCAGCCAAGATAGAGGAAACTATGGCTACACCTTC. Protein: CASSQDRGNYGYTF.

There are many counts of this clonotype. The chain is built from TRBV9 and TRBJ1-5; TRBD1 might be the D (6 bases). Trimming removed 3 bases from V and 2 bases from J, with 12 bases in between. Per germline, CDR1 SGDLS and CDR2 YYNGEE. The CDR3 length is 15 residues. CDR3 amino acids: CASSAKGHRNQPQHF. The CDR3 DNA reads as TGTGCCAGCAGCGCAAAGGGACACCGCAATCAGCCCCAGCATTTT.

This sequence joins TRBV6-1 and TRBJ2-5; tentative D call: TRBD1 (6 bases). The CDR3 is 14 amino acids. The V gene's germline CDR1 is MNHNS and CDR2 SASEGT. Trimming stripped 4 bases from V and 0 bases from J, with 9 bases between. This chain's CDR3 is CASSATGYQETQYF. In DNA, the CDR3 is TGTGCCAGCAGTGCGACAGGATACCAAGAGACCCAGTACTTC.

The chain has TRBV29-1 and TRBJ2-7; 9 bases agree with TRBD2. CDR3 length equals 14 residues. Looked up from germline, CDR1 is SQVTM and CDR2 is ANQGSEA. V lost 5 bases and J lost 6; bases outside the gene matches: 11. This CDR3 is CSVSRGRAGGEQYF. CDR3 DNA sequence: TGCAGCGTTTCCCGCGGGAGGGCCGGTGGCGAGCAGTACTTC.

In this sample, this clonotype turned up a few times. The chain has TRBV27 and TRBJ2-7; no definite D call. Germline V CDR1 and CDR2: MNHEY, SMNVEV (reference sequence). V was cut by 6 bases and J by 3 bases, with 6 bases left in between. The CDR3 is made up of 11 amino acids. The CDR3 nucleotides are TGTGCCAGCAGCTCATTCTACGAGCAGTACTTC. It translates to CASSSFYEQYF.

The rearrangement joins TRBV6-2 or TRBV6-3 to TRBJ2-1, with TRBD2 matching 7 bases. Germline CDR1 MNHEY, CDR2 SVGEGT. The CDR3 runs to 15 residues. Unmatched junction bases numbered 15, after V lost 10 bases and J lost 6 bases. CDR3 region: CATTFSPGLFNEQFF. In DNA form, the CDR3 reads TGTGCCACCACCTTTTCTCCGGGACTATTCAATGAGCAGTTCTTC.

The chain couples TRBV6-6 to TRBJ1-6, with D possibly being TRBD1 (6 bases). The germline CDR1 and CDR2 sequences are MNHNY and SVGAGI (reference sequence). The CDR3 spans 14 residues. With 6 bases removed from V and 5 bases from J, the gap between germline ends came to 11 bases. The CDR3 loop reads CASRPGQNNSPLHF. CDR3 sequence (DNA): TGTGCCAGCAGGCCGGGACAAAATAATTCACCCCTCCACTTT.

This clonotype was counted at least ten times. Because the CDR3's place on the DNA is in doubt, the DNA is left out and the CDR3 is given as listed by TCRdb. The J gene is TRBJ1-2, the V gene TRBV6-5; TRBD1 reflects the table's D call only, with no check against the DNA. Germline V gene data show CDR1 as MNHEY and CDR2 as SVGAGI. The CDR3 extends over 16 residues, inclusive of both ends. This CDR3 is CASTYTFGDENYGYTF.

This sequence joins TRBV20-1 and TRBJ2-1; D not certain. Germline V gene lookup returns CDR1 DFQATT and CDR2 SNEGSKA (reference sequence). V shed 0 bases and J shed 0 bases, with 15 bases lying between them. This CDR3 has 17 amino acids. This chain's CDR3 is CSARDLYISGSYNEQFF. CDR3 in DNA: TGCAGTGCTAGAGATCTTTATATTTCTGGCTCCTACAATGAGCAGTTCTTC.

This rearrangement joins TRBV19 to TRBJ1-5, with D unclear. The CDR3 totals 13 residues. V was cut by 8 bases and J by 5 bases, with 13 bases left in between. The V gene's germline CDR1 is LNHDA and CDR2 SQIVND (reference sequence). CDR3 sequence (DNA): TGTGCCAGTCTTAGACCCCGGCATCAGCCCCAGCATTTT. Protein product: CASLRPRHQPQHF. The whole variable domain, filled in from reference TRBV19 and TRBJ1-5, reads DGGITQSPKYLFRKEGQNVTLSCEQNLNHDAMYWYRQDPGQGLRLIYYSQIVNDFQKGDIAEGYSVSREKKESFPLTVTSAQKNPTAFYLCASLRPRHQPQHFGDGTRLSIL.

This clonotype was counted between two and nine times. The chain uses TRBV20-1 and TRBJ1-5; TRBD1 matches 10 bases. CDR3 length equals 18 residues. V trimming: 4 bases; J trimming: 2 bases; junction bases outside the gene matches: 14. Germline loops: CDR1 DFQATT, CDR2 SNEGSKA (reference sequence). CDR3 DNA sequence: TGCAGTGCTACTAACCGGGACAGGGGCCAAGCCGGCAATCAGCCCCAGCATTTT. Its translation is CSATNRDRGQAGNQPQHF.